These 26 T cell receptor beta chains were sequenced from one sample in a study of CD8 T cells in Susac syndrome. An input of 0.5 to 1 ug of RNA was subjected to reverse transcription using random hexamers. TCRdb re-analysed the immunoSEQ multiplex PCR reads in MiXCR, keeping a single row per CDR3 protein. The sample shows tens of thousands of distinct CDR3 sequences, 75% to 95% of them seen only once. Input material: CD8+ T cells from PBMCs. All receptors come from a human donor with multiple sclerosis.

The V and J genes are TRBV27 and TRBJ2-1; 9 nucleotides match TRBD1. J gave up 1 base and V 6 bases, and 4 bases lay outside the gene matches. This CDR3 has 15 residues. Germline values: CDR1 MNHEY, CDR2 SMNVEV (reference sequence). The CDR3 bases are TGTGCCAGCAGAATAGACAGGGGGTCCTACAATGAGCAGTTCTTC. It is translated as CASRIDRGSYNEQFF.

The V call is TRBV27, the J call TRBJ2-2; 7 nucleotides agree with TRBD2. This CDR3 region has 17 residues. Germline V gives CDR1 MNHEY, CDR2 SMNVEV (reference sequence). Trimming removed 1 base from V and 2 bases from J; junction bases left unmatched: 7. In nucleotides, the CDR3 is TGTGCCAGCAGTTTATACCTCGGGGGGACTAACACCGGGGAGCTGTTTTTT. The encoded protein is CASSLYLGGTNTGELFF.

This chain links TRBV19 with TRBJ1-2, with 7 bases aligning to TRBD1. Looked up from germline, CDR1 is LNHDA and CDR2 is SQIVND (reference sequence). The CDR3 length is 16 residues. V shed 5 bases, J shed 1 base, and the junction held 10 bases outside the gene matches. CDR3 nucleotides: TGTGCCAGTAGTCCCCCTCCGGGACAGATTAACTATGGCTACACCTTC. Its translation is CASSPPPGQINYGYTF.

The chain has TRBV9 and TRBJ2-7; 7 bases align to TRBD1. This CDR3 spans 15 amino acids. Per germline, CDR1 SGDLS and CDR2 YYNGEE. The V and J ends lost 0 bases and 2 bases, in that order; junction bases with no gene match: 5. CDR3 sequence: CASSVGDRETYEQYF. CDR3 nucleotide sequence: TGTGCCAGCAGCGTAGGTGACAGGGAGACCTACGAGCAGTACTTC.

The chain links TRBV20-1 to TRBJ2-7, with D perhaps TRBD2 (6 bases). Germline values: CDR1 DFQATT, CDR2 SNEGSKA (reference sequence). This CDR3 contains 12 residues. The ends were cut back, 0 bases at V and 3 bases at J, with 6 bases in the middle. Here the CDR3 DNA reads TGCAGTGCTAGAGAGGGGGGCTACGAGCAGTACTTC. Translating it yields CSAREGGYEQYF.

The J gene is TRBJ2-3, the V gene TRBV6-4, with TRBD2 identical over 8 bases. Trimming removed 5 bases from V and 4 bases from J; junction bases left unmatched: 8. The CDR3 consists of 15 residues. Germline V gene data show CDR1 as MRHNA and CDR2 as SNTAGT. The CDR3 loop is CASSPGGAESDTQYF. DNA for the CDR3: TGTGCCAGCAGTCCCGGGGGGGCCGAGTCAGATACGCAGTATTTT.

This sequence joins TRBV20-1 and TRBJ2-2; 13 positions match TRBD2. CDR1 DFQATT and CDR2 SNEGSKA come from the germline V gene (reference sequence). V shed 0 bases and J 4 bases; nucleotides not matched to a gene: 2. The CDR3 contains 16 residues. The CDR3 DNA is TGCAGTGCTAGAGATGGACTAGCGGGAGTCACCGGGGAGCTGTTTTTT. This encodes CSARDGLAGVTGELFF.

V usage is TRBV28 and J usage is TRBJ2-3; D possibly corresponds to TRBD2 (5 bases). The CDR3 totals 16 residues. Trimming shortened V by 6 bases and J by 0 bases, and 16 bases separated the two germline ends. CDR1 and CDR2 from the germline V gene are MDHEN and SYDVKM. The CDR3 spells CASSPGISSSTDTQYF. The DNA of the CDR3 is TGTGCCAGCAGCCCCGGGATTTCGTCTAGCACAGATACGCAGTATTTT.

The chain combines TRBV19 with TRBJ2-7, with TRBD1 matching over 7 bases. Germline-derived CDR1 and CDR2 are LNHDA and SQIVND (reference sequence). This CDR3 has 14 amino acids. The V and J ends lost 5 bases and 2 bases, in that order; junction bases with no gene match: 6. CDR3 region: CASSSSGTAYEQYF. DNA for the CDR3: TGTGCCAGTAGTTCCTCCGGGACAGCCTACGAGCAGTACTTC.

This rearrangement joins TRBV9 to TRBJ2-7; D possibly corresponds to TRBD2 (6 bases). V lost 0 bases to trimming and J lost 3 bases, with 16 bases between them. The CDR3 totals 16 residues. From germline, CDR1 is SGDLS and CDR2 YYNGEE. In DNA form, the CDR3 reads TGTGCCAGCAGCGTAGCCTCCGGGGACTCGATCTACGAGCAGTACTTC. Its translation: CASSVASGDSIYEQYF.

The rearrangement joins TRBV28 to TRBJ2-2; the match to TRBD2 covers 12 bases. Germline V CDR1 and CDR2: MDHEN, SYDVKM. The CDR3 has 17 residues. The V and J ends lost 6 bases and 5 bases, in that order; junction bases with no gene match: 10. The CDR3 DNA is TGTGCCAGCAGCTCATCTAGCGGGGGGGCCCATACCGGGGAGCTGTTTTTT. Translation gives CASSSSSGGAHTGELFF. Drawing the rest from reference TRBV28 and TRBJ2-2, the complete variable domain is DVKVTQSSRYLVKRTGEKVFLECVQDMDHENMFWYRQDPGLGLRLIYFSYDVKMKEKGDIPEGYSVSREKKERFSLILESASTNQTSMYLCASSSSSGGAHTGELFFGEGSRLTVL.

This clonotype was counted once. The chain recombines TRBV6-2 or TRBV6-3 with TRBJ2-4; D gene uncertain. Per the germline V gene, CDR1 is MNHEY and CDR2 is SVGEGT. The CDR3 covers 15 residues. Trimming removed 2 bases at V and 0 bases at J, with 8 bases between. The CDR3 coding sequence is TGTGCCAGCAGTTACGGGATGTTAGCCAAAAACATTCAGTACTTC. The encoded protein is CASSYGMLAKNIQYF.

The J gene is TRBJ2-7, the V gene TRBV23-1; no firm D call. TRBV23-1 is designated an ORF whose function remains uncertain. The germline V and J ends were trimmed by 0 bases and 0 bases, with 9 bases remaining between them. CDR3 size: 15 residues. CDR3 in amino acids: CASSQSGRSSYEQYF. The DNA of the CDR3 is TGCGCCAGCAGTCAATCAGGCCGGAGCTCCTACGAGCAGTACTTC.

The V gene is TRBV7-8, the J gene TRBJ2-5; no clear D gene. The V end lost 5 bases, the J end lost 7 bases, and 5 bases lay between the germline ends. CDR1 SGHVS and CDR2 FQNEAQ come from the germline V gene. The CDR3 has 10 residues. The CDR3 sequence: CASSPVTQYF. The CDR3 DNA reads TGTGCCAGCAGCCCCGTGACCCAGTACTTC. Looking up the rest from reference TRBV7-8 and TRBJ2-5 gives the full variable domain: GAGVSQSPRYKVAKRGQDVALRCDPISGHVSLFWYQQALGQGPEFLTYFQNEAQLDKSGLPSDRFFAERPEGSVSTLKIQRTQQEDSAVYLCASSPVTQYFGPGTRLLVL.

V gene TRBV11-2 combines with J gene TRBJ1-2; 7 bases are a match to TRBD1. Per germline, CDR1 SGHAT and CDR2 FQNNGV. V lost 0 bases, J lost 3 bases, and 4 bases stayed unmatched. This CDR3 is built from 15 residues. CDR3 nucleotide sequence: TGTGCCAGCAGCTTAGAACAGGGGCCTTACTATGGCTACACCTTC. This codes for CASSLEQGPYYGYTF.

The chain has TRBV28 and TRBJ1-6; possibly TRBD1 for D (6 bases). Germline V lookup: CDR1 MDHEN, CDR2 SYDVKM. This CDR3 is 15 amino acids long. With 6 bases removed from V and 8 bases from J, the gap between germline ends came to 17 bases. The CDR3 nucleotides are TGTGCCAGCAGCAACTACAGGGAGGGCGATTCACCCCTCCACTTT. Translation: CASSNYREGDSPLHF.

This clonotype was seen a handful of times. The J gene is TRBJ2-5, the V gene TRBV6-5, with TRBD1 identical over 8 bases. CDR3 length equals 14 residues. After removal of 7 bases from V and 3 bases from J, the junction contained 7 bases not matched to a gene. Germline CDR1 is MNHEY and CDR2 is SVGAGI. CDR3 DNA: TGTGCCAGCAACCCTAGGACAGGGAAAGAGACCCAGTACTTC. Translated, it gives CASNPRTGKETQYF.

The CDR3 nucleotides are TGTGCCAGCAGCACGCGGACAGGGAGGAGGGCCGGGGAGCTGTTTTTT. Its translation: CASSTRTGRRAGELFF. The chain couples TRBV7-9 to TRBJ2-2, with 8 bases fitting TRBD1. V was clipped by 5 bases and J by 6 bases; unmatched bases: 11. This CDR3 region has 16 residues. From germline, CDR1 is SEHNR and CDR2 FQNEAQ (reference sequence).

This clonotype has a single count. The chain recombines TRBV19 with TRBJ2-1; D call uncertain. V lost 4 bases, J lost 2 bases, and 6 bases lay in between. The V gene's germline CDR1 is LNHDA and CDR2 SQIVND (reference sequence). The length of the CDR3 is 13 residues. The CDR3 DNA reads TGTGCCAGTAGTACCACTACCTACAATGAGCAGTTCTTC. This translates into CASSTTTYNEQFF.

The genes are TRBV10-3 and TRBJ1-5; D ambiguous. Per germline, CDR1 ENHRY and CDR2 SYGVKD. The CDR3 covers 16 residues. Trimming took off 1 base at V and 0 bases at J, with 10 bases between the two ends. CDR3 in DNA: TGTGCCATCAGTGAGTACGGGATCGATAGCAATCAGCCCCAGCATTTT. Amino acids: CAISEYGIDSNQPQHF.

This clonotype was seen only once. The chain links TRBV13 to TRBJ2-3, with 10 bases lining up with TRBD2. The CDR3 is 17 residues long. Germline loops: CDR1 PRHDT, CDR2 FYEKMQ (reference sequence). V lost 4 bases and J lost 0; bases outside the gene matches: 7. The CDR3 DNA reads TGTGCCAGCAGCTCCACGTTAGCGGGGGGTAGCACAGATACGCAGTATTTT. Its protein is CASSSTLAGGSTDTQYF. The whole variable domain, remainder taken from reference TRBV13 and TRBJ2-3, is AAGVIQSPRHLIKEKRETATLKCYPIPRHDTVYWYQQGPGQDPQFLISFYEKMQSDKGSIPDRFSAQQFSDYHSELNMSSLELGDSALYFCASSSTLAGGSTDTQYFGPGTRLTVL.

The J gene is TRBJ1-5, the V gene TRBV7-9; a possible D gene is TRBD1 (6 bases). In germline, CDR1 is SEHNR, CDR2 FQNEAQ (reference sequence). Deletions cut 3 bases from V and 2 bases from J, with 14 bases between. The CDR3 is 16 residues long. The DNA for the CDR3 is TGTGCCAGCAGCTTCGGGTTAGGGGGAGGCAATCAGCCCCAGCATTTT. Amino acid sequence: CASSFGLGGGNQPQHF.

This chain joins TRBV6-2 or TRBV6-3 and TRBJ2-1; no clear D. The CDR3 has 15 residues. Germline-derived CDR1 and CDR2 are MNHEY and SVGEGT. Trimming shortened V by 3 bases and J by 1 base, and 10 bases separated the two germline ends. In DNA form, the CDR3 reads TGTGCCAGCAGTTATTTGACGGATTCCTACAATGAGCAGTTCTTC. Translation: CASSYLTDSYNEQFF.

V usage is TRBV5-1 and J usage is TRBJ1-1; D is undetermined. CDR1 is SGHRS and CDR2 is YFSETQ in the germline V gene. The CDR3 has 14 amino acids. Deletions cut 0 bases from V and 2 bases from J, with 8 bases between. The CDR3 here is CASSLEPPNTEAFF. The CDR3 nucleotides read TGCGCCAGCAGCTTGGAGCCACCTAACACTGAAGCTTTCTTT.

The rearrangement uses TRBV20-1 and TRBJ2-1; D gene uncertain. The CDR3 length is 14 residues. Deletions cut 1 base from V and 8 bases from J, with 15 bases between. The V gene's germline CDR1 is DFQATT and CDR2 SNEGSKA (reference sequence). The CDR3 DNA follows: TGCAGTGCTAGAGGGTTGTCGTTCCTAGATGAGCAGTTCTTC. It translates to CSARGLSFLDEQFF.

This chain links TRBV10-3 with TRBJ1-2, with 9 bases aligning to TRBD1. The CDR3 loop spans 13 amino acids. Germline loops: CDR1 ENHRY, CDR2 SYGVKD. Trimming took 4 bases from V and 8 from J; bases not matched to a gene: 5. The CDR3 bases are TGTGCCATCAGTGCGGACAGGGGACACGGCTACACCTTC. This encodes CAISADRGHGYTF.